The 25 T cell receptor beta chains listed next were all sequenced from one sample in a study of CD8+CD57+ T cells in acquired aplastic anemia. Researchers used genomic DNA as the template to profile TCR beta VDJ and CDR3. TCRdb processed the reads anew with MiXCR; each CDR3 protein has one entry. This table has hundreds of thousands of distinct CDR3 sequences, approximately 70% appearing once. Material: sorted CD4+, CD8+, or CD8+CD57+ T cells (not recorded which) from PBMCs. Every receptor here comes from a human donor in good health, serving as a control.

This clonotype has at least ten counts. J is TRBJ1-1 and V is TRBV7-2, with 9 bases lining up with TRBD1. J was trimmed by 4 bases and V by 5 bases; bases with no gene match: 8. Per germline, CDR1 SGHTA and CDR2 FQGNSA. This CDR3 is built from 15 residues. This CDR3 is CASSKGQGRVTEAFF. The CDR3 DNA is TGTGCCAGCAGCAAGGGACAGGGTAGGGTCACTGAAGCTTTCTTT.

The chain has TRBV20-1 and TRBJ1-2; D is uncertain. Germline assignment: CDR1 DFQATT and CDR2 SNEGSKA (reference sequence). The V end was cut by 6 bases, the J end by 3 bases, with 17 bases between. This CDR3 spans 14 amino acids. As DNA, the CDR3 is TGCAGTGCAATGGTCCACACGGCAGACTATGGCTACACCTTC. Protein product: CSAMVHTADYGYTF.

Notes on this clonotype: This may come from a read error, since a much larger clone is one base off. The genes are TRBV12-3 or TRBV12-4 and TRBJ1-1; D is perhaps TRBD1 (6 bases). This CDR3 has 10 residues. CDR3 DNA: TGTGCCAGTAGGGGGACTGAAGCTCTCTTT. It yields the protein CASRGTEALF.

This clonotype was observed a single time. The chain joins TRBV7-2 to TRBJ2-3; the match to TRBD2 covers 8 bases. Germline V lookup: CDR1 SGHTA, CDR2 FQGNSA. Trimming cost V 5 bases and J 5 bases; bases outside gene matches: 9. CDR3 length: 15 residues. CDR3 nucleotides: TGTGCCAGCAGCCTCGGACTAGCCGCAGGAGATACGCAGTATTTT. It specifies CASSLGLAAGDTQYF. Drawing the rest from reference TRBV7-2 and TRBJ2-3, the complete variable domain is GAGVSQSPSNKVTEKGKDVELRCDPISGHTALYWYRQSLGQGLEFLIYFQGNSAPDKSGLPSDRFSAERTGGSVSTLTIQRTQQEDSAVYLCASSLGLAAGDTQYFGPGTRLTVL.

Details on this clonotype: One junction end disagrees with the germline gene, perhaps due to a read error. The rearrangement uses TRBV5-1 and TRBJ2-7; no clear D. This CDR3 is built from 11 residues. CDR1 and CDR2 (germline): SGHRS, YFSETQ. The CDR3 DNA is TGCGCCAGCAGCCCGACGACCCAACACCACTTC. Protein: CASSPTTQHHF.

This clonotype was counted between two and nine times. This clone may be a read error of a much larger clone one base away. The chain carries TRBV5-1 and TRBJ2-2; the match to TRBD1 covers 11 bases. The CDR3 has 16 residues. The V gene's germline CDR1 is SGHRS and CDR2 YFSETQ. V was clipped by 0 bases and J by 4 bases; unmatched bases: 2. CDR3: CASSLDGTGGTGELFF. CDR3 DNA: TGCGCCAGCAGCTTGGACGGGACAGGGGGCACCGGGGAGCTGTTTTTT.

CDR3 loop: CASSFSGVVYEQYF. As DNA, the CDR3 is TGCGCCAGCAGCTTCTCGGGCGTAGTGTACGAGCAGTACTTC. This chain connects TRBV5-1 to TRBJ2-7; D gene ambiguous. V was shortened by 2 bases and J by 4 bases, with 13 bases between the two germline ends. This CDR3 region has 14 residues. Germline CDR1 reads SGHRS; CDR2 reads YFSETQ.

The CDR3 DNA follows: TGTGCCAGCAGCGCGGAGAGAGCAAAGACAGATACGCAGTATTTT. Its protein is CASSAERAKTDTQYF. The J gene is TRBJ2-3, the V gene TRBV5-5; D uncertain. Germline-derived CDR1 and CDR2 are SGHKS and YYEKEE (reference sequence). V was clipped by 4 bases and J by 3 bases, with 15 bases between them. This CDR3 is built from 15 residues.

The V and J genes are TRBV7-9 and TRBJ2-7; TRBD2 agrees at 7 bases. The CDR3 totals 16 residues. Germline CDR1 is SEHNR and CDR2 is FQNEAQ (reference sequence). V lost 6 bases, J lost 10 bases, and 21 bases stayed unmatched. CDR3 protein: CASRIRGAGETQDQYF. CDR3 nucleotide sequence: TGTGCCAGCAGAATTCGCGGGGCGGGGGAGACCCAGGACCAGTACTTC. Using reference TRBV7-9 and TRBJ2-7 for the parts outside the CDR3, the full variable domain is DTGVSQNPRHKITKRGQNVTFRCDPISEHNRLYWYRQTLGQGPEFLTYFQNEAQLEKSRLLSDRFSAERPKGSFSTLEIQRTEQGDSAMYLCASRIRGAGETQDQYFGPGTRLTVT.

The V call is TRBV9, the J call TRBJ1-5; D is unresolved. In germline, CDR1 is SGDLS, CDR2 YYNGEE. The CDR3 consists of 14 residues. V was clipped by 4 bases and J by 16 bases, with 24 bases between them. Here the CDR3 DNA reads TGTGCCAGCAGCCCCGACGATAACTATGGCTACACCCATTTT. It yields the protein CASSPDDNYGYTHF.

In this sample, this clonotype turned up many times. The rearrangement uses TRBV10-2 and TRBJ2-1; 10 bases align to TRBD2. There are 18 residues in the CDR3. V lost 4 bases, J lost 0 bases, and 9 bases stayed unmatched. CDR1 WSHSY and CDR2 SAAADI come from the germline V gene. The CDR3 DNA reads TGCGCCAGCAGTGCGGCTAGCGGGGGTCCTAGCTCCTACAATGAGCAGTTCTTC. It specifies CASSAASGGPSSYNEQFF.

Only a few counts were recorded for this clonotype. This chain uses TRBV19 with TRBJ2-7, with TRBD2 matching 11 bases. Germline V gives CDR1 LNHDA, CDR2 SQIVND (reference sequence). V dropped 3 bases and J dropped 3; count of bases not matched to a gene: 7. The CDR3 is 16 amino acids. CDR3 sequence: CASSITPGTSGYEQYF. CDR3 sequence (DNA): TGTGCCAGTAGTATTACTCCGGGGACTAGCGGCTACGAGCAGTACTTC.

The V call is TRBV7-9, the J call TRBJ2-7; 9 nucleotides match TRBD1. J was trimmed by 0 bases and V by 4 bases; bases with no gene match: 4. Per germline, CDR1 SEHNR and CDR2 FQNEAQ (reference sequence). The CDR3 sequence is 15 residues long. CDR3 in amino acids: CASSSPGQGSYEQYF. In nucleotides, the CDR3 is TGTGCCAGCAGCTCCCCGGGACAGGGCTCCTACGAGCAGTACTTC.

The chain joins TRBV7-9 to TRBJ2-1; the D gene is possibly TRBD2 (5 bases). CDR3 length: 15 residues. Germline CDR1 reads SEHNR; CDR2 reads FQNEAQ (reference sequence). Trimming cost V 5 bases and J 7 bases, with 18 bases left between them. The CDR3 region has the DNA TGTGCCAGCAGCACGACCCGGGATCTAGGAAATGAGCAGTTCTTC. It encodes CASSTTRDLGNEQFF.

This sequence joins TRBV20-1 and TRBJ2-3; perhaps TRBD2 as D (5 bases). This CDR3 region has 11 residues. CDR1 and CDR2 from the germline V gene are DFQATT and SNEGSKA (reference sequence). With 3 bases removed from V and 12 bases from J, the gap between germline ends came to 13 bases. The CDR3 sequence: CSARGSGAQYF. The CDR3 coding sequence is TGCAGTGCTAGGGGGAGCGGTGCCCAGTATTTT.

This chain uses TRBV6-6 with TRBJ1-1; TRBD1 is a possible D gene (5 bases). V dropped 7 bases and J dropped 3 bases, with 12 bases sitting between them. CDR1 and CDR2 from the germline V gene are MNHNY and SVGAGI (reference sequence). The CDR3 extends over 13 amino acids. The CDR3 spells CASNQRGDTEAFF. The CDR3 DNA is TGTGCCAGCAACCAGAGGGGTGACACTGAAGCTTTCTTT.

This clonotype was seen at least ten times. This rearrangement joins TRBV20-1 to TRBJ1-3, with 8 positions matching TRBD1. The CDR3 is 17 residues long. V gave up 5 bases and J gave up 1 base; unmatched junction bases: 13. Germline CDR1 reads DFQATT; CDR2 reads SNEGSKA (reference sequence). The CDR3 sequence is CSAYKTLDRESGNTIYF. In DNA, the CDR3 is TGCAGTGCTTACAAAACACTGGACAGGGAATCTGGAAACACCATATATTTT.

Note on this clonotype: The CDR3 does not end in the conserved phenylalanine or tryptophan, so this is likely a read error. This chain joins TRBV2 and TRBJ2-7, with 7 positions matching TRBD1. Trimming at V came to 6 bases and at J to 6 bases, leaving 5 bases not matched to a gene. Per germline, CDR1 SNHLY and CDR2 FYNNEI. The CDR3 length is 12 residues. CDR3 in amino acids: CASRTDRAEQYT. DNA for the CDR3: TGTGCCAGCAGGACAGACAGGGCCGAGCAGTACACC.

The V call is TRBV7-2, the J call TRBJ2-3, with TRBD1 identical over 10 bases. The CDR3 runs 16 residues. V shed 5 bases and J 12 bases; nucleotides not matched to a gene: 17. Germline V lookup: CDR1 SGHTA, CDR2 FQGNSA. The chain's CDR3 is CASSLPTGGATASQYF. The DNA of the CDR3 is TGTGCCAGCAGCCTCCCGACAGGGGGCGCAACTGCGAGCCAGTATTTT. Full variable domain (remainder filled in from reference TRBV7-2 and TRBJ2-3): GAGVSQSPSNKVTEKGKDVELRCDPISGHTALYWYRQSLGQGLEFLIYFQGNSAPDKSGLPSDRFSAERTGGSVSTLTIQRTQQEDSAVYLCASSLPTGGATASQYFGPGTRLTVL.

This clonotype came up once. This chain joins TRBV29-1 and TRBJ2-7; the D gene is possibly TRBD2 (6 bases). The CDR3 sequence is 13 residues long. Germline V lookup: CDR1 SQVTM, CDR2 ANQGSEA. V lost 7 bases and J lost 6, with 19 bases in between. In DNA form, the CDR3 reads TGCAGCGGCATGGTCGCGGGGAGTGGCGAGCAGTACTTC. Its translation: CSGMVAGSGEQYF.

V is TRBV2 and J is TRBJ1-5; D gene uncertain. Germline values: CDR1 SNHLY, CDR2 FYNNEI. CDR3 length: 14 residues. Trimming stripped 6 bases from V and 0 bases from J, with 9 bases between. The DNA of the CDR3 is TGTGCCAGCAGGGGCCGAGTTAGCAATCAGCCCCAGCATTTT. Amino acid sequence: CASRGRVSNQPQHF.

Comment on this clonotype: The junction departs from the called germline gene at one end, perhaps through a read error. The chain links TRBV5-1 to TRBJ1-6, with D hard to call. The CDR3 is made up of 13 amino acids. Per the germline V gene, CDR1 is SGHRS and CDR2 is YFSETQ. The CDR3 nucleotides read TGTGCCAGCAGCCTCAGTCGTTGTTCAGACCTCCACTTT. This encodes CASSLSRCSDLHF.

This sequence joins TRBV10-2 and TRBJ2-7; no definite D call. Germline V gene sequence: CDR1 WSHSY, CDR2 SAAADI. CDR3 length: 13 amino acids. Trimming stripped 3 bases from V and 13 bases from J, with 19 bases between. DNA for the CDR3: TGCGCCAGCAGTGACCCCGAAGGGAACGAGCCTTACTTC. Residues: CASSDPEGNEPYF.

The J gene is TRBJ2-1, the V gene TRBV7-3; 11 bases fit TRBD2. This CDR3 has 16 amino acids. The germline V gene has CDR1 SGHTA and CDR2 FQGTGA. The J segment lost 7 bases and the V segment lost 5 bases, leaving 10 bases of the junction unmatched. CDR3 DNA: TGTGCCAGCAGCCCAGTAGGGACTAGCGGATTAAATGAGCAGTTCTTC. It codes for CASSPVGTSGLNEQFF.

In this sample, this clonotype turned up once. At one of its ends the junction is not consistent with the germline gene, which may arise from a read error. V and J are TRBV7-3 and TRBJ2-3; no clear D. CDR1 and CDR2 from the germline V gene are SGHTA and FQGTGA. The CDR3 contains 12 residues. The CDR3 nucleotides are TGTGCCAGCCACATAGACACATATACGCAGTATTTT. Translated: CASHIDTYTQYF.